A single sample is the source of the 6 T cell receptor beta chains below, sequenced in a study of graft-versus-host responses after intestinal transplantation. What these receptors recognize is not known. Some clones are missing from TCRdb's copy, which holds only in-frame ones; the method was immunoSEQ multiplex PCR. The sample includes 110,000 to 150,000 clones, nearly 95% of them seen just once. The specimen was unstimulated CD4+ T cells sorted from spleen or lymph node cells, collected before intestinal transplant. The receptors here all came from a human donor who received an intestinal transplant.

This clone was counted only a few times. The chain employs TRBV5-1 and TRBJ2-5, with 8 bases identical to TRBD1. Unmatched junction bases numbered 10, after V lost 4 bases and J lost 5 bases. The CDR3 has 15 residues. The germline V gene has CDR1 SGHRS and CDR2 YFSETQ. The DNA for the CDR3 is TGCGCCAGCAGCATCTCCGGGACAGGATCGGAGACCCAGTACTTC. Translated, it gives CASSISGTGSETQYF.

This chain uses TRBV19 with TRBJ2-2; no clear D. The CDR3 contains 14 residues. CDR1 and CDR2 from the germline V gene are LNHDA and SQIVND (reference sequence). V dropped 3 bases and J dropped 4 bases, with 9 bases sitting between them. CDR3 nucleotides: TGTGCCAGTAGTATCAGTCAGACCACCGGGGAGCTGTTTTTT. This sequence encodes CASSISQTTGELFF. The entire variable domain, with the rest obtained from reference TRBV19 and TRBJ2-2, is as follows: DGGITQSPKYLFRKEGQNVTLSCEQNLNHDAMYWYRQDPGQGLRLIYYSQIVNDFQKGDIAEGYSVSREKKESFPLTVTSAQKNPTAFYLCASSISQTTGELFFGEGSRLTVL.

In its sample, this clone was seen once. The rearrangement links TRBV14 to TRBJ1-2; TRBD1 is a possible D gene (5 bases). The CDR3 has 15 amino acids. Germline V CDR1 and CDR2: SGHDN, FVKESK. V gave up 0 bases and J gave up 6 bases, with 14 bases separating them. CDR3 sequence: CASSQEIRQGHGYTF. The DNA for the CDR3 is TGTGCCAGCAGCCAAGAAATTCGGCAGGGCCATGGCTACACCTTC.

CDR3: CASSPPGGTGELFF. In DNA, the CDR3 is TGTGCCAGCAGTCCTCCGGGGGGCACCGGGGAGCTGTTTTTT. The rearrangement links TRBV28 to TRBJ2-2; 7 bases line up with TRBD2. Germline V gene data show CDR1 as MDHEN and CDR2 as SYDVKM. The ends lost 5 bases at V and 4 bases at J; junction bases unmatched: 4. The CDR3 is made up of 14 amino acids.

The genes are TRBV18 and TRBJ2-3; D not certain. V was pared by 1 base and J by 0 bases, with 8 bases between. Germline CDR1 is KGHSH and CDR2 is LQKENI. The CDR3 is 15 residues long. The CDR3 loop reads CASSPRSFSTDTQYF. DNA for the CDR3: TGTGCCAGCTCACCACGGAGCTTTAGCACAGATACGCAGTATTTT.

This rearrangement joins TRBV7-3 to TRBJ2-2, with TRBD1 identical over 10 bases. This CDR3 is 17 amino acids long. Germline lookup yields CDR1 SGHTA and CDR2 FQGTGA. V lost 4 bases and J lost 0; bases outside the gene matches: 5. CDR3 residues: CASSSRDRGSNTGELFF. The CDR3 bases are TGTGCCAGCAGCTCCCGGGACAGGGGCTCGAACACCGGGGAGCTGTTTTTT.